Described below is a single T cell receptor (beta chain) sequence and its context. Its specificity is unknown. The CDR3 is made up of 16 amino acids. Germline loops: CDR1 MGHDK, CDR2 SYGVNS. The data stem from a study of monozygotic twins with inflammatory bowel disease. Study-wide results and caveats: Compared with healthy twins, IBD patients shared fewer clonotypes with others, especially with disease activity. Patient repertoire variability may have increased through differing immunosuppressive treatments.

Investigators pulled total RNA out of whole blood and did not sort T cells. The unique tags termed UMIs, each holding a 6-nucleotide sample barcode, were added by means of template switching. TCRdb reprocessed the 5' RACE reads and stores each CDR3 protein as one record, lacking DNA. Its clone listing holds 200,000 to 250,000 distinct CDR3 sequences. The V and J genes are TRBV25-1 and TRBJ1-2; as DNA is missing, the TRBD1 call by TCRdb cannot be tested. The sequence came from a human donor with ulcerative colitis or Crohn's disease, or a healthy co-twin of an affected twin (not recorded which). Material for sequencing was blood. The CDR3: CASSEYWQVLGEGYTF.